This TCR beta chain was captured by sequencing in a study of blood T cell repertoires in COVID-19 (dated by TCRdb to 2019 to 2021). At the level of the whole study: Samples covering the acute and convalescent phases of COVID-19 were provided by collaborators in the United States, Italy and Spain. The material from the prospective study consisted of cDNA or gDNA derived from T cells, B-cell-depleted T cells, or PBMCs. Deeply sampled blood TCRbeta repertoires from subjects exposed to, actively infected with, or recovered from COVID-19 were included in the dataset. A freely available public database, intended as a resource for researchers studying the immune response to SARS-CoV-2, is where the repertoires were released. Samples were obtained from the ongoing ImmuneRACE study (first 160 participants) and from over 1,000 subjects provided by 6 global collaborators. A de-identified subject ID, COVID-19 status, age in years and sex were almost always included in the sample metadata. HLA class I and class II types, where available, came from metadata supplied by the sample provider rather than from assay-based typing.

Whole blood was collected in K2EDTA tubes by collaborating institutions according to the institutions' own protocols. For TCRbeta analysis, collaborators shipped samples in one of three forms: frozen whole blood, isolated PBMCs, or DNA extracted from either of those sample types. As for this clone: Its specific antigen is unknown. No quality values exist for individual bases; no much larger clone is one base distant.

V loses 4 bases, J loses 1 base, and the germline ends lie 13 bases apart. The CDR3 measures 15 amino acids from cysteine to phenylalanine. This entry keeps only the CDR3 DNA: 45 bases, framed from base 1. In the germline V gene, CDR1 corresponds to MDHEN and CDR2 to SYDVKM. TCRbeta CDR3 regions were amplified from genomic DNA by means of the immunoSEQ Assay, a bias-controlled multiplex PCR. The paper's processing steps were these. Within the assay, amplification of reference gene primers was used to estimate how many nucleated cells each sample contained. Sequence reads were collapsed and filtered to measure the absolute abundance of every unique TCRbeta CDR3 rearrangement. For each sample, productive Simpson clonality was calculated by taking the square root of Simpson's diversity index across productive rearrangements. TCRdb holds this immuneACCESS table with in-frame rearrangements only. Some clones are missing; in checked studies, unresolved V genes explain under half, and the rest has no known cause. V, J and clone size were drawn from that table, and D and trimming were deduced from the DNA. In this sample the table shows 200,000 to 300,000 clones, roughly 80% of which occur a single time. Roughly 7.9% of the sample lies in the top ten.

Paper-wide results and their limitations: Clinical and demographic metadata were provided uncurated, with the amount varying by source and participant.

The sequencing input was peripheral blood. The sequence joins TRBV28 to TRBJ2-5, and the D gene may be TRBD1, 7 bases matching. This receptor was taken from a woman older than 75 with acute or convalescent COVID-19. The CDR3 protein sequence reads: CASSSQGGGQETQYF. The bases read TGTGCCAGCAGTTCTCAGGGGGGCGGCCAAGAGACCCAGTACTTC.